The 21 T cell receptor beta chains below come from one sample, sequenced in a study of blood T cell repertoires in COVID-19. Data came from immunoSEQ multiplex PCR; TCRdb stores just in-frame clones and leaves some out. The sample consists of about 260,000 clones, about 88% of them appearing once. The sequenced material came from PBMCs or T cells enriched from blood (not recorded which). The receptors come from a man aged 25 to 40 with acute COVID-19.

J is TRBJ1-1 and V is TRBV29-1, with TRBD1 matching 9 bases. Per germline, CDR1 SQVTM and CDR2 ANQGSEA. V shed 7 bases and J 1 base; nucleotides not matched to a gene: 7. The CDR3 runs 14 residues. As DNA, the CDR3 is TGCAGCGCCAAACCGGGACAGGGGAACACTGAAGCTTTCTTT. It translates to CSAKPGQGNTEAFF.

At least ten counts were recorded for this clone. The chain is built from TRBV27 and TRBJ2-6, with D perhaps matching TRBD1 (5 bases). The CDR3 contains 16 residues. Germline CDR1 and CDR2: MNHEY and SMNVEV (reference sequence). Trimming removed 8 bases at V and 1 base at J, with 15 bases between. For the CDR3, the DNA is TGTGCCAGCTTAGGCAGGGCACAATCTGGGGCCAACGTCCTGACTTTC. Encoded protein: CASLGRAQSGANVLTF.

V is TRBV7-8 and J is TRBJ1-1; D may be TRBD1 (5 bases). Trimming removed 1 base from V and 1 base from J, with 7 bases in between. The CDR3 is made up of 14 amino acids. Germline V gene lookup returns CDR1 SGHVS and CDR2 FQNEAQ. The CDR3 DNA sequence: TGTGCCAGCAGCTTAGAGACAGAGAACACTGAAGCTTTCTTT. Amino acid sequence: CASSLETENTEAFF.

This clone has ten or more counts. This sample also contains other DNA sequences that code for the same CDR3. The J gene is TRBJ1-1, the V gene TRBV19; D call uncertain. The CDR3 runs to 13 residues. Germline values: CDR1 LNHDA, CDR2 SQIVND (reference sequence). The V and J ends lost 8 bases and 2 bases respectively, with 12 bases between them. The CDR3 loop is CASLGRSNTEAFF. As DNA, the CDR3 is TGTGCCAGTTTGGGCAGATCCAACACTGAAGCTTTCTTT.

The rearrangement uses TRBV7-3 and TRBJ2-3, with 10 nucleotides matching TRBD2. Trimming removed 5 bases from V and 6 bases from J; junction bases left unmatched: 8. The CDR3 is 15 amino acids. Germline V CDR1 and CDR2: SGHTA, FQGTGA. CDR3 coding DNA: TGTGCCAGCAGCCCCGACCTAGCGGGAGTTGATACGCAGTATTTT. Protein product: CASSPDLAGVDTQYF.

With regard to this clone: The junction differs from germline at one of its ends, possibly a read error. The chain joins TRBV5-1 to TRBJ2-3, with D tentatively TRBD2 (6 bases). CDR1 SGHRS and CDR2 YFSETQ come from the germline V gene. The CDR3 spans 14 residues. CDR3 coding DNA: TGTGCCAGCAGCAGGCGGGACAGCACAGATACGCAGTATTTT. Its protein is CASSRRDSTDTQYF.

CDR3 region: CASSKTGNEQFF. The DNA of the CDR3 is TGTGCCAGTAGTAAGACAGGGAATGAGCAGTTCTTC. The chain employs TRBV19 and TRBJ2-1; 7 bases are shared with TRBD1. After removal of 4 bases from V and 7 bases from J, the junction contained 1 base not matched to a gene. Germline loops: CDR1 LNHDA, CDR2 SQIVND (reference sequence). The CDR3 has 12 residues.

This chain uses TRBV27 with TRBJ1-6; 8 positions match TRBD1. The CDR3 consists of 15 residues. Unmatched junction bases numbered 5, after V lost 6 bases and J lost 4 bases. CDR1 MNHEY and CDR2 SMNVEV come from the germline V gene (reference sequence). The CDR3 reads CASRGQGAYNSPLHF. CDR3 bases: TGTGCCAGCAGGGGCCAGGGGGCTTATAATTCACCCCTCCACTTT.

The chain joins TRBV11-1 to TRBJ1-2; 8 bases map to TRBD1. This CDR3 has 15 residues. Germline values: CDR1 SGHAT, CDR2 FQDESV (reference sequence). The V and J ends lost 3 bases and 6 bases, in that order; junction bases with no gene match: 9. This CDR3 reads CASSFLKQGADGYTF. As DNA, the CDR3 is TGTGCCAGCAGCTTTCTCAAGCAGGGGGCGGATGGCTACACCTTC.

The V gene is TRBV29-1, the J gene TRBJ2-5, with TRBD2 identical over 9 bases. The CDR3 has 15 amino acids. V trimming: 4 bases; J trimming: 1 base; junction bases outside the gene matches: 7. The germline V gene has CDR1 SQVTM and CDR2 ANQGSEA. The CDR3 spells CSVAVSGGFQETQYF. The CDR3 region has the DNA TGCAGCGTTGCGGTTAGCGGGGGCTTCCAAGAGACCCAGTACTTC.

The gene calls are TRBV6-4 and TRBJ2-1; 8 bases agree with TRBD2. The J segment lost 5 bases and the V segment lost 6 bases, leaving 9 bases of the junction unmatched. The germline V gene encodes CDR1 MRHNA and CDR2 SNTAGT. CDR3 length: 15 amino acids. The CDR3 bases are TGTGCCAGCAGCTTGGTAGCGGGACCCAACAATGAGCAGTTCTTC. This translates into CASSLVAGPNNEQFF.

The chain couples TRBV2 to TRBJ2-3, with TRBD1 matching 8 bases. V shed 5 bases, J shed 5 bases, and the junction held 6 bases outside the gene matches. Per germline, CDR1 SNHLY and CDR2 FYNNEI. This CDR3 contains 14 residues. The CDR3 protein is CASSPTGVQDTQYF. CDR3 bases: TGTGCCAGCAGTCCGACAGGGGTTCAAGATACGCAGTATTTT.

The chain recombines TRBV2 with TRBJ2-7; D is possibly TRBD2 (5 bases). This CDR3 has 13 residues. Trimming took 8 bases from V and 6 from J, leaving 17 bases between them. The germline CDR1 and CDR2 sequences are SNHLY and FYNNEI. CDR3 residues: CASRNTGIFEQYV. CDR3 DNA sequence: TGTGCCAGCCGCAACACCGGGATTTTCGAGCAGTACGTC.

The rearrangement uses TRBV10-1 and TRBJ2-2; D remains ambiguous. V dropped 3 bases and J dropped 7 bases, with 6 bases sitting between them. The V gene's germline CDR1 is WNHNN and CDR2 SYGVQD (reference sequence). This CDR3 is built from 12 residues. The CDR3 spells CASSDFVGELFF. The CDR3 nucleotides are TGCGCCAGCAGTGATTTCGTCGGGGAGCTGTTTTTT.

In its sample, this clone was seen a few times. The rearrangement joins TRBV2 to TRBJ1-1, with D maybe TRBD1 (5 bases). The ends were cut back, 2 bases at V and 4 bases at J, with 14 bases in the middle. The germline gives CDR1 SNHLY, CDR2 FYNNEI. This CDR3 is built from 15 residues. The CDR3 reads CASSELLQGATEAFF. CDR3 nucleotide sequence: TGTGCCAGCAGTGAATTACTCCAAGGGGCCACTGAAGCTTTCTTT.

The V and J genes are TRBV19 and TRBJ1-5; 8 bases fit TRBD1. This CDR3 comprises 16 residues. Looked up from germline, CDR1 is LNHDA and CDR2 is SQIVND (reference sequence). J lost 4 bases, V lost 2 bases, and 7 bases had no gene match. CDR3: CASSINRGVVNQPQHF. The CDR3 nucleotides read TGTGCCAGTAGTATAAACAGGGGGGTAGTTAATCAGCCCCAGCATTTT.

The CDR3 is CASSLGQGSDTQYF. CDR3 nucleotides: TGTGCCAGCAGCCTAGGACAGGGGTCGGATACGCAGTATTTT. The chain carries TRBV3-1 (or the pseudogene TRBV3-2) and TRBJ2-3; 9 nucleotides line up with TRBD1. The V and J ends lost 4 bases and 6 bases, in that order; junction bases with no gene match: 5. Germline V gene lookup returns CDR1 LGHDT and CDR2 YNNKEL (reference sequence). The CDR3 has 14 amino acids.

The chain uses TRBV7-2 and TRBJ1-2; possibly TRBD1 for D (5 bases). The CDR3 extends over 14 amino acids. Germline CDR1 is SGHTA and CDR2 is FQGNSA. The V end lost 1 base, the J end lost 6 bases, and 12 bases lay between the germline ends. This chain's CDR3 is CASSLVGGTHGYTF. As DNA, the CDR3 is TGTGCCAGCAGCTTAGTCGGGGGTACCCATGGCTACACCTTC.

This clone was observed a single time. The genes are TRBV11-2 and TRBJ2-7, with D perhaps matching TRBD1 (5 bases). The CDR3 is made up of 13 amino acids. V was trimmed by 5 bases and J by 6 bases, leaving 14 bases between them. The germline V gene has CDR1 SGHAT and CDR2 FQNNGV. The CDR3 region has the DNA TGTGCCAGCAGCCACACAGACAGCCGCGAGCAGTACGTC. It encodes CASSHTDSREQYV.

This chain connects TRBV19 to TRBJ1-4; no definite D call. This CDR3 is built from 11 residues. V lost 5 bases to trimming and J lost 8 bases, with 6 bases between them. Germline assignment: CDR1 LNHDA and CDR2 SQIVND (reference sequence). The DNA for the CDR3 is TGTGCCAGTAGTGAGGCAGAAAAACTGTTTTTT. This codes for CASSEAEKLFF.

A few counts support this clone. This rearrangement joins TRBV24-1 to TRBJ2-2; D possibly corresponds to TRBD1 (5 bases). This CDR3 has 15 residues. The ends were cut back, 5 bases at V and 0 bases at J, with 9 bases in the middle. Per germline, CDR1 KGHDR and CDR2 SFDVKD. For the CDR3, the DNA is TGTGCCACCAGTGGAAGGGGCGCGAACACCGGGGAGCTGTTTTTT. It is translated as CATSGRGANTGELFF.